Shown below are 29 T cell receptor beta chains from a single sample sequenced in a study of T-cell reconstitution after alpha-beta-depleted transplantation in children. Unique molecular identifiers were incorporated into the prepared TCRbeta library. TCRdb reprocessed the PCR reads via MiXCR and lists one record per CDR3 protein. The table includes about a million distinct CDR3 sequences, less than 30% detected once. The material was PBMCs, mostly from graft donor cells, obtained 360 days after TCRalphabeta/CD19-depleted stem cell transplant. These TCRs come from a boy under two years old who had a stem cell transplant for SCID, so the T cells may come from the graft donor.

This clonotype was recorded a few times. This chain connects TRBV20-1 to TRBJ2-7, with a weak D call TRBD1 (6 bases). Germline lookup yields CDR1 DFQATT and CDR2 SNEGSKA (reference sequence). The germline V and J ends were trimmed by 1 base and 4 bases, with 14 bases remaining between them. The CDR3 has 14 amino acids. DNA of the CDR3: TGCAGTGCTAGAGGCAGACTTCAGGGGTACGAGCAGTACTTC. As protein: CSARGRLQGYEQYF.

The J gene is TRBJ2-7, the V gene TRBV10-3; 9 bases agree with TRBD2. Germline loops: CDR1 ENHRY, CDR2 SYGVKD. V shed 4 bases, J shed 5 bases, and the junction held 6 bases outside the gene matches. The CDR3 has 14 amino acids. The CDR3 sequence: CAISAPGTSNEQYF. CDR3 nucleotides: TGTGCCATCAGTGCTCCCGGGACTAGCAACGAGCAGTACTTC.

This clonotype has only a few counts. The chain has TRBV20-1 and TRBJ2-3; possibly TRBD2 for D (6 bases). Germline loops: CDR1 DFQATT, CDR2 SNEGSKA (reference sequence). Trimming left V 5 bases short and J 2 bases short, with 8 bases between. The CDR3 consists of 12 residues. The DNA of the CDR3 is TGCAGTGCTGGGGGGATCACAGATACGCAGTATTTT. Residues: CSAGGITDTQYF.

This clonotype was observed a handful of times. The chain recombines TRBV12-3 or TRBV12-4 with TRBJ2-7; 7 nucleotides line up with TRBD1. V gave up 2 bases and J gave up 0 bases; unmatched junction bases: 10. CDR3 size: 17 residues. The CDR3 bases are TGTGCCAGCAGTTTAAGAGGGGGCGCATACCCCTCCTACGAGCAGTACTTC. Translating gives CASSLRGGAYPSYEQYF.

The chain employs TRBV7-2 and TRBJ2-5; perhaps TRBD1 as D (6 bases). Trimming cost V 7 bases and J 2 bases, with 14 bases left between them. CDR1 and CDR2 from the germline V gene are SGHTA and FQGNSA. The CDR3 spans 14 residues. The CDR3 DNA is TGTGCCAGCACCCAAGGGGGTCTGCAAGAGACCCAGTACTTC. Its protein product is CASTQGGLQETQYF.

This clonotype has more than one count but fewer than ten. The chain uses TRBV20-1 and TRBJ2-7; 10 positions agree with TRBD1. V lost 3 bases and J lost 1; bases outside the gene matches: 6. Germline-derived CDR1 and CDR2 are DFQATT and SNEGSKA (reference sequence). This CDR3 is built from 15 residues. The CDR3 nucleotides read TGCAGTGCTAGCTCGGGACAGGGGCCTTCCTACGAGCAGTACTTC. It is translated as CSASSGQGPSYEQYF.

This clonotype was seen a handful of times. The chain combines TRBV11-2 with TRBJ2-1; no clear D gene. Germline lookup yields CDR1 SGHAT and CDR2 FQNNGV. Between the trimmed V and J ends, which lost 3 bases and 4 bases, there was a span of 13 bases. This CDR3 region has 15 residues. The CDR3 nucleotides read TGTGCCAGCAGCTTGAGTTCGGTCCTTTACAATGAGCAGTTCTTC. It yields the protein CASSLSSVLYNEQFF.

This clonotype was detected a few times. J is TRBJ2-4 and V is TRBV12-3 or TRBV12-4; possibly TRBD1 for D (5 bases). The CDR3 totals 14 residues. Trimming took off 6 bases at V and 0 bases at J, with 9 bases between the two ends. CDR3 sequence (DNA): TGTGCCAGCAGGAATGGGGCAGCCAAAAACATTCAGTACTTC. Protein: CASRNGAAKNIQYF.

This clonotype has only a few counts. The V call is TRBV4-1, the J call TRBJ2-1; perhaps TRBD1 as D (5 bases). The CDR3 has 15 amino acids. V shed 0 bases and J shed 6 bases, with 12 bases lying between them. CDR1 MGHRA and CDR2 YSYEKL come from the germline V gene. In DNA form, the CDR3 reads TGCGCCAGCAGCCAAGAAGGACACACACTCAATGAGCAGTTCTTC. Translation gives CASSQEGHTLNEQFF.

V usage is TRBV7-8 and J usage is TRBJ2-4, with TRBD1 matching 9 bases. The CDR3 is 15 residues long. The V gene end was trimmed by 5 bases and the J gene end by 4 bases; junction bases not matched to a gene: 6. Germline assignment: CDR1 SGHVS and CDR2 FQNEAQ. The CDR3: CASSRTGEEKNIQYF. CDR3 DNA: TGTGCCAGCAGCCGGACAGGGGAAGAGAAAAACATTCAGTACTTC. The complete variable domain, with remaining parts taken from reference TRBV7-8 and TRBJ2-4, reads GAGVSQSPRYKVAKRGQDVALRCDPISGHVSLFWYQQALGQGPEFLTYFQNEAQLDKSGLPSDRFFAERPEGSVSTLKIQRTQQEDSAVYLCASSRTGEEKNIQYFGAGTRLSVL.

The V and J genes are TRBV5-1 and TRBJ2-1; D is ambiguous. The germline V gene encodes CDR1 SGHRS and CDR2 YFSETQ. The V gene lost 1 base and the J gene lost 6 bases, with 14 bases spanning the gap. The CDR3 is 15 residues long. The CDR3 loop is CASSLLATSTNEQFF. CDR3 nucleotide sequence: TGCGCCAGCAGCTTGCTCGCCACCAGCACCAATGAGCAGTTCTTC.

This clonotype was observed a handful of times. The chain couples TRBV20-1 to TRBJ2-7; D is unclear. Trimming pared 3 bases from V and 6 bases from J, leaving 21 bases between. The germline V gene has CDR1 DFQATT and CDR2 SNEGSKA (reference sequence). The CDR3 is 15 residues long. The CDR3 spells CSASTNRVFEVEQYF. In DNA form, the CDR3 reads TGCAGTGCTAGTACTAATAGGGTATTTGAAGTCGAGCAGTACTTC.

V gene TRBV5-1 combines with J gene TRBJ2-6; D might be TRBD2 (5 bases). This CDR3 has 17 residues. V dropped 0 bases and J dropped 4 bases, with 14 bases sitting between them. Germline V gives CDR1 SGHRS, CDR2 YFSETQ. DNA for the CDR3: TGCGCCAGCAGCTTGGTGTCGGGGTTGGCCGGGGCCAACGTCCTGACTTTC. Amino acids: CASSLVSGLAGANVLTF.

This clonotype was recorded a few times. The chain uses TRBV15 and TRBJ2-7; TRBD1 agrees at 7 bases. The CDR3 sequence is 12 residues long. After removal of 4 bases from V and 4 bases from J, the junction contained 1 base not matched to a gene. In germline, CDR1 is LNHNV, CDR2 YYDKDF (reference sequence). The CDR3 protein is CATSTQGYEQYF. CDR3 nucleotides: TGTGCCACCAGCACACAGGGGTACGAGCAGTACTTC.

The table lists this clonotype with a count of one. The chain carries TRBV20-1 and TRBJ2-7; TRBD2 is a possible D gene (7 bases). The CDR3 spans 15 residues. V was clipped by 3 bases and J by 5 bases, with 20 bases between them. CDR1 is DFQATT and CDR2 is SNEGSKA in the germline V gene (reference sequence). This chain's CDR3 is CSASPQWQGRDEQYF. The CDR3 DNA sequence: TGCAGTGCTAGCCCCCAGTGGCAGGGGAGGGACGAGCAGTACTTC.

This clonotype showed up just once. The chain employs TRBV5-1 and TRBJ1-5; D unresolved. This CDR3 has 15 amino acids. V was shortened by 0 bases and J by 7 bases, with 14 bases between the two germline ends. Germline V gene lookup returns CDR1 SGHRS and CDR2 YFSETQ. The CDR3 loop is CASSLARPRRQPQHF. In DNA, the CDR3 is TGCGCCAGCAGCTTGGCTCGGCCCCGGAGGCAGCCCCAGCATTTT.

This clonotype came up a few times. The J gene is TRBJ2-7, the V gene TRBV6-5; either TRBD1 or TRBD2 may supply D (6 bases each). The germline gives CDR1 MNHEY, CDR2 SVGAGI. The CDR3 is 15 amino acids. Deletions cut 2 bases from V and 5 bases from J, with 16 bases between. The CDR3 nucleotides read TGTGCCAGCAGTTACGGGCCAGGGGAGGCGAACGAGCAGTACTTC. This sequence encodes CASSYGPGEANEQYF.

This clonotype showed up just a few times. The V gene is TRBV12-3 or TRBV12-4, the J gene TRBJ2-1; D may be TRBD1 or TRBD2 (5 bases each). V lost 5 bases to trimming and J lost 8 bases, with 25 bases between them. This CDR3 region has 17 residues. This chain's CDR3 is CASSPVPGTNRRDEQFF. The DNA of the CDR3 is TGTGCCAGCAGTCCCGTCCCCGGGACCAATAGGCGTGATGAGCAGTTCTTC.

The rearrangement links TRBV6-1 to TRBJ1-1; possible D gene TRBD1, 5 bases. CDR1 and CDR2 (germline): MNHNS, SASEGT. Trimming took 7 bases from V and 4 from J, leaving 16 bases between them. This CDR3 spans 14 amino acids. CDR3 residues: CASTTRGAVTEAFF. The CDR3 DNA reads TGTGCCAGCACGACCCGTGGGGCGGTCACTGAAGCTTTCTTT.

The V call is TRBV11-2, the J call TRBJ2-2; 10 nucleotides match TRBD1. The CDR3 sequence is 15 residues long. V shed 4 bases and J 3 bases; nucleotides not matched to a gene: 2. CDR1 is SGHAT and CDR2 is FQNNGV in the germline V gene. The CDR3 DNA sequence: TGTGCCAGCAGCTGGACAGGGGGTTACACCGGGGAGCTGTTTTTT. This sequence encodes CASSWTGGYTGELFF.

This clonotype has a count of ten or more. The chain combines TRBV12-3 or TRBV12-4 with TRBJ2-1; D gene uncertain. The CDR3 sequence is 13 residues long. V was cut by 2 bases and J by 9 bases, with 11 bases left in between. CDR3 DNA sequence: TGTGCCAGCAGTTTACTCCATCCGGCTGAGCAGTTCTTC. The encoded protein is CASSLLHPAEQFF.

A remark on this clonotype: No conserved phenylalanine or tryptophan is present at the end of the CDR3, so a read error is the likely explanation. The DNA is left out, because the CDR3 cannot be placed on it with certainty; the CDR3 is given as TCRdb lists it. This chain joins TRBV21-1 and TRBJ1-2. TRBV21-1 is designated a pseudogene. From its first to its last residue, the CDR3 has 14 amino acids. The CDR3 reads CASSKSGVNNGYTY.

This clonotype was observed a few times. The J gene is TRBJ1-1, the V gene TRBV7-2; D not certain. The germline V gene has CDR1 SGHTA and CDR2 FQGNSA. V was shortened by 2 bases and J by 5 bases, with 9 bases between the two germline ends. The CDR3 has 13 residues. In DNA, the CDR3 is TGTGCCAGCAGCTTATATGAGGGAACTGAAGCTTTCTTT. It translates to CASSLYEGTEAFF. Complete variable domain (other parts from reference TRBV7-2 and TRBJ1-1): GAGVSQSPSNKVTEKGKDVELRCDPISGHTALYWYRQSLGQGLEFLIYFQGNSAPDKSGLPSDRFSAERTGGSVSTLTIQRTQQEDSAVYLCASSLYEGTEAFFGQGTRLTVV.

This clonotype was counted between two and nine times. The chain joins TRBV5-1 to TRBJ2-5; D is uncertain. V lost 2 bases to trimming and J lost 0 bases, with 11 bases between them. The CDR3 is 15 amino acids. Germline lookup yields CDR1 SGHRS and CDR2 YFSETQ. The CDR3 nucleotides read TGCGCCAGCAGCTTTGCACGGAGAAACCAAGAGACCCAGTACTTC. It specifies CASSFARRNQETQYF.

The CDR3 loop reads CASSLVGISNTEAFF. The CDR3 region has the DNA TGTGCCAGCAGCTTAGTGGGGATATCGAACACTGAAGCTTTCTTT. The V call is TRBV7-2, the J call TRBJ1-1; D ambiguous. In germline, CDR1 is SGHTA, CDR2 FQGNSA. V was pared by 1 base and J by 1 base, with 10 bases between. This CDR3 has 15 residues.

The genes are TRBV4-1 and TRBJ1-1, with 7 bases aligning to TRBD1. V dropped 3 bases and J dropped 1; count of bases not matched to a gene: 5. The CDR3 sequence is 15 residues long. Germline V gene sequence: CDR1 MGHRA, CDR2 YSYEKL. Here the CDR3 reads CASSHPDRENTEAFF. The CDR3 DNA reads TGCGCCAGCAGCCACCCCGACAGGGAGAACACTGAAGCTTTCTTT.

The CDR3 here is CASSLGQGKHEQYF. CDR3 DNA sequence: TGTGCCAGCAGTTTGGGGCAGGGGAAACACGAGCAGTACTTC. The chain carries TRBV12-3 or TRBV12-4 and TRBJ2-7, with D perhaps matching TRBD1 (6 bases). V lost 3 bases and J lost 5, with 14 bases in between. CDR3 size: 14 residues.

In DNA, the CDR3 is TGTGCCACCACCCGGCCGGGACTCCCTGGGGGGGGGTACAATGAGCAGTTCTTC. It specifies CATTRPGLPGGGYNEQFF. This chain connects TRBV2 to TRBJ2-1; TRBD2 aligns across 7 bases. Germline lookup yields CDR1 SNHLY and CDR2 FYNNEI. J lost 4 bases, V lost 10 bases, and 22 bases had no gene match. CDR3 size: 18 residues.

This rearrangement joins TRBV3-1 to TRBJ1-2, with 7 positions matching TRBD1. CDR3 length: 16 amino acids. Germline V gene data show CDR1 as LGHDT and CDR2 as YNNKEL (reference sequence). The ends lost 4 bases at V and 8 bases at J; junction bases unmatched: 16. The CDR3: CASSPHDRTGSTGYTF. In nucleotides, the CDR3 is TGTGCCAGCAGCCCCCACGATAGGACAGGCTCTACGGGCTACACCTTC.